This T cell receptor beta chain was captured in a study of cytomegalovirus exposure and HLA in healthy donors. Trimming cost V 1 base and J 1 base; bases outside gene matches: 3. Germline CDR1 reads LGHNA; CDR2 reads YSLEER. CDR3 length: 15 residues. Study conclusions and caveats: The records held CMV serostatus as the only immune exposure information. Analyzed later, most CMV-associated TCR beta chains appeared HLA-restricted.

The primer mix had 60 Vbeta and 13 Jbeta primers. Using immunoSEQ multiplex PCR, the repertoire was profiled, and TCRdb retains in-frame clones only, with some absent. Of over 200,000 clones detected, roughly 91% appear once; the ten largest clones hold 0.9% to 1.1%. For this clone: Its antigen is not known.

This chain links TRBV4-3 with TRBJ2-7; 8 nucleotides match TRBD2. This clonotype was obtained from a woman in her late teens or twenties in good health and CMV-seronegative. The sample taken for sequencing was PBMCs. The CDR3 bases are TGCGCCAGCAGCCAAGGACTAGCGACGTCCTACGAGCAGTACTTC. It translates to CASSQGLATSYEQYF.